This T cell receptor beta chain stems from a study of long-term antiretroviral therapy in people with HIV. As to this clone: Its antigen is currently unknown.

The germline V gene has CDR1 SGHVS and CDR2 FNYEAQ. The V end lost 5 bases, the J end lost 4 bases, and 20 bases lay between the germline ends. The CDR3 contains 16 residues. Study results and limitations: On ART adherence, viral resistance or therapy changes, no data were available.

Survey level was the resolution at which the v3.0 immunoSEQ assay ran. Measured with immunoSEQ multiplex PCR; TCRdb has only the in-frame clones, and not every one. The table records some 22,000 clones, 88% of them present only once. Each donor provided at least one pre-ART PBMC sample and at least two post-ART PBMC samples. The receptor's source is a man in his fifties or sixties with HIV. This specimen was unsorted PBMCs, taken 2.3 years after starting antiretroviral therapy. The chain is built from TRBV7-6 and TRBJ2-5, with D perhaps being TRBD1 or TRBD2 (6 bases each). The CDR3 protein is CASSLGGGTLIETQYF. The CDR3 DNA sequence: TGTGCCAGCAGCCTGGGGGGCGGGACACTTATAGAGACCCAGTACTTC.